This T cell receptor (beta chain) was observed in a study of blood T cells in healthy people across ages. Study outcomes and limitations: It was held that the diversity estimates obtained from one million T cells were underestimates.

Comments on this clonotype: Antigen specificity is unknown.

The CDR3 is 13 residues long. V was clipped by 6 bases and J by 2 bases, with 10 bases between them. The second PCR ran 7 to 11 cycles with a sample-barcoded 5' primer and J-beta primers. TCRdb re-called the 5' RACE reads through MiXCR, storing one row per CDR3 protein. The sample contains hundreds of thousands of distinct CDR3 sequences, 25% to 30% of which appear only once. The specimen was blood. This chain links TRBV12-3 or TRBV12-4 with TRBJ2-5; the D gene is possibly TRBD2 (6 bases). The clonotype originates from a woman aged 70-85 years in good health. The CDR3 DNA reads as TGTGCCAGCAGCATAGCGGTACAAGAGACCCAGTACTTC. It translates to CASSIAVQETQYF.